This passage covers 31 T cell receptor beta chains from one sample sequenced in a study of vaccination and CD4 T cells after COVID-19 (dated by TCRdb to between 2021 and 2024). These receptors have no known antigen. This specimen's treatment or condition label, per the study, means: roughly 10-day PBMC culture with coronavirus spike peptide pools or control peptides (ViraFEST assay). The library was made by PCR. Sequencing relied on an Illumina iSeq 100. DNA from cultured CD4+ T cells was subjected to TCR sequencing with the Oncomine TCR Beta short-read assay at the Johns Hopkins FTIC core. The raw public data were reprocessed by TCRdb itself: fastp quality trimming at Q25, MiXCR clonotype calling, in-frame beta chains only. All rows with the same CDR3 protein become a single entry with the most common DNA and genes. The sample includes tens of thousands of distinct CDR3 sequences, with roughly half observed a single time. The ten most abundant clones make up roughly 4.8% of the sample.

Sequencing used CD4+ T cells from blood, cultured in vitro. All receptors derive from a human donor who had recovered from COVID-19.

The CDR3 DNA sequence: TGTGCCAGTAGTACTCAAGGGGAAGGATGGGGTCAGCCCCAGCATTTT. Amino acid sequence: CASSTQGEGWGQPQHF. The chain couples TRBV19 to TRBJ1-5; D may be TRBD1 (5 bases). This CDR3 spans 16 amino acids. V shed 4 bases and J shed 6 bases, with 19 bases lying between them. CDR1 and CDR2 from the germline V gene are LNHDA and SQIVND (reference sequence). The full variable domain, its missing parts supplied by reference TRBV19 and TRBJ1-5, is DGGITQSPKYLFRKEGQNVTLSCEQNLNHDAMYWYRQDPGQGLRLIYYSQIVNDFQKGDIAEGYSVSREKKESFPLTVTSAQKNPTAFYLCASSTQGEGWGQPQHFGDGTRLSIL.

V is TRBV19 and J is TRBJ2-2, with TRBD1 matching over 7 bases. V lost 6 bases, J lost 1 base, and 5 bases stayed unmatched. This CDR3 spans 15 amino acids. Germline V CDR1 and CDR2: LNHDA, SQIVND (reference sequence). The CDR3: CASRGGTENTGELFF. The CDR3 region has the DNA TGTGCCAGTAGAGGTGGGACAGAGAACACCGGGGAGCTGTTTTTT.

The chain joins TRBV19 to TRBJ2-7; D unclear. V was cut by 6 bases and J by 4 bases, with 13 bases left in between. Germline-derived CDR1 and CDR2 are LNHDA and SQIVND (reference sequence). CDR3 size: 13 residues. For the CDR3, the DNA is TGTGCCAGTAGACCCGGACCCGAATACGAGCAGTACTTC. This encodes CASRPGPEYEQYF.

This chain links TRBV27 with TRBJ1-2, with D perhaps TRBD1 (5 bases). The CDR3 contains 14 residues. The V and J ends lost 2 bases and 5 bases respectively, with 12 bases between them. CDR1 and CDR2 from the germline V gene are MNHEY and SMNVEV (reference sequence). The CDR3 nucleotides read TGTGCCAGCAGTTTAAGGGGCAGATCTTATGGCTACACCTTC. It is translated as CASSLRGRSYGYTF.

V usage is TRBV5-1 and J usage is TRBJ1-1, with TRBD1 matching 8 bases. Germline CDR1 is SGHRS and CDR2 is YFSETQ. The CDR3 is 16 amino acids. V shed 3 bases, J shed 5 bases, and the junction held 12 bases outside the gene matches. The CDR3 nucleotides read TGCGCCAGCAGCTCGGGCCCTCAGGGGGCTGAAACTGAAGCTTTCTTT. Its protein is CASSSGPQGAETEAFF.

By share of the sample, this clonotype is large. The V call is TRBV4-3, the J call TRBJ1-1; a weak D match, TRBD1 (5 bases). Between the trimmed V and J ends, which lost 3 bases and 0 bases, there was a span of 14 bases. The CDR3 length is 16 residues. CDR1 and CDR2 (germline): LGHNA, YSLEER. The DNA of the CDR3 is TGCGCCAGCAGCCAGGCAGTAGGGGTTATGAACACTGAAGCTTTCTTT. This translates into CASSQAVGVMNTEAFF.

The chain links TRBV28 to TRBJ1-4, with a possible D match to TRBD1 (5 bases). V was pared by 6 bases and J by 1 base, with 12 bases between. Germline V gene lookup returns CDR1 MDHEN and CDR2 SYDVKM. This CDR3 has 15 amino acids. CDR3 nucleotides: TGTGCCAGCAGCCTAACCGGGGGAACTAATGAAAAACTGTTTTTT. It yields the protein CASSLTGGTNEKLFF.

A few counts support this clonotype. The chain couples TRBV20-1 to TRBJ2-4; D possibly corresponds to TRBD1 (6 bases). V was clipped by 2 bases and J by 5 bases, with 16 bases between them. The CDR3 has 15 residues. Per germline, CDR1 DFQATT and CDR2 SNEGSKA (reference sequence). Written as DNA, the CDR3 is TGCAGTGCTAGACAGGGGAGTTCGCAAGAAAACATTCAGTACTTC. It translates to CSARQGSSQENIQYF.

This clonotype was observed a handful of times. The CDR3 protein is CASSMVAGANTGELFF. The DNA of the CDR3 is TGTGCCAGTAGTATGGTGGCCGGGGCAAACACCGGGGAGCTGTTTTTT. The gene calls are TRBV19 and TRBJ2-2; possibly TRBD1 or TRBD2 for D (5 bases each). V was cut by 3 bases and J by 2 bases, with 13 bases left in between. The germline V gene encodes CDR1 LNHDA and CDR2 SQIVND (reference sequence). There are 16 residues in the CDR3.

The chain couples TRBV7-2 to TRBJ1-1; D is undetermined. CDR1 and CDR2 (germline): SGHTA, FQGNSA. Trimming removed 5 bases from V and 1 base from J, with 11 bases in between. The CDR3 loop spans 14 amino acids. The CDR3 spells CASSPGSANTEAFF. DNA of the CDR3: TGTGCCAGCAGCCCCGGATCAGCGAACACTGAAGCTTTCTTT.

This clonotype has a handful of counts. The chain is built from TRBV15 and TRBJ2-7; D call uncertain. CDR1 is LNHNV and CDR2 is YYDKDF in the germline V gene (reference sequence). Between the trimmed V and J ends, which lost 0 bases and 0 bases, there was a span of 24 bases. The CDR3 is made up of 20 amino acids. The CDR3 sequence is CATSRDKNSPVGRSSYEQYF. DNA for the CDR3: TGTGCCACCAGCAGAGATAAGAATTCCCCGGTGGGTAGGAGCTCCTACGAGCAGTACTTC.

The V gene is TRBV20-1, the J gene TRBJ1-1, with D possibly TRBD1 on 5 matching bases. In germline, CDR1 is DFQATT, CDR2 SNEGSKA (reference sequence). Deletions cut 4 bases from V and 0 bases from J, with 9 bases between. This CDR3 spans 13 amino acids. The CDR3 here is CSAIAGMNTEAFF. In DNA form, the CDR3 reads TGCAGTGCTATAGCAGGGATGAACACTGAAGCTTTCTTT.

The rearrangement links TRBV5-1 to TRBJ2-7; TRBD2 is a possible D gene (6 bases). Per germline, CDR1 SGHRS and CDR2 YFSETQ. V lost 0 bases to trimming and J lost 7 bases, with 17 bases between them. CDR3 length equals 15 residues. The CDR3 loop is CASSLELPSGREQYF. The CDR3 nucleotides read TGCGCCAGCAGCTTGGAACTACCGTCAGGGAGGGAGCAGTACTTC.

This clonotype was observed a few times. The V and J genes are TRBV27 and TRBJ2-7; 7 nucleotides line up with TRBD1. CDR3 length equals 15 residues. After removal of 3 bases from V and 0 bases from J, the junction contained 5 bases not matched to a gene. CDR1 is MNHEY, CDR2 SMNVEV, per germline (reference sequence). The CDR3 spells CASSFQRDSSYEQYF. In nucleotides, the CDR3 is TGTGCCAGCAGTTTCCAGAGGGACAGCTCCTACGAGCAGTACTTC.

This clonotype was seen only a few times. The chain employs TRBV20-1 and TRBJ1-2; 7 bases match TRBD1. Germline loops: CDR1 DFQATT, CDR2 SNEGSKA (reference sequence). The CDR3 has 12 amino acids. Trimming at V came to 5 bases and at J to 2 bases, leaving 2 bases not matched to a gene. The CDR3 loop is CSAGTDNYGYTF. For the CDR3, the DNA is TGCAGTGCTGGGACAGACAACTATGGCTACACCTTC.

The chain uses TRBV6-1 and TRBJ1-1; D is ambiguous. V was cut by 4 bases and J by 0 bases, with 12 bases left in between. The CDR3 runs 15 residues. CDR1 and CDR2 from the germline V gene are MNHNS and SASEGT. CDR3 DNA: TGTGCCAGCAGTGGCATAGAGAGTGTGAACACTGAAGCTTTCTTT. It translates to CASSGIESVNTEAFF.

The genes are TRBV19 and TRBJ1-2, with 9 bases identical to TRBD1. In germline, CDR1 is LNHDA, CDR2 SQIVND (reference sequence). V trimming: 5 bases; J trimming: 2 bases; junction bases outside the gene matches: 6. The CDR3 spans 15 residues. This chain's CDR3 is CASSSTGQGNYGYTF. In DNA, the CDR3 is TGTGCCAGTAGTTCTACGGGACAGGGAAACTATGGCTACACCTTC.

This chain joins TRBV11-3 and TRBJ2-1; TRBD2 matches at 9 bases. Germline trimming cut 0 bases from V and 2 bases from J; bases unmatched to any gene: 11. Germline assignment: CDR1 SGHNT and CDR2 YENEEA. This CDR3 contains 19 residues. CDR3 protein: CASSLDLIRSSGAYNEQFF. CDR3 nucleotide sequence: TGTGCCAGCAGCTTAGATCTAATAAGGTCTAGCGGGGCCTACAATGAGCAGTTCTTC.

This chain links TRBV7-6 with TRBJ2-2; TRBD1 might be the D (6 bases). The length of the CDR3 is 16 residues. The germline V gene has CDR1 SGHVS and CDR2 FNYEAQ. V shed 5 bases and J shed 0 bases, with 13 bases lying between them. The CDR3 is CASSPTGTPNTGELFF. CDR3 nucleotide sequence: TGTGCCAGCAGCCCGACCGGGACACCGAACACCGGGGAGCTGTTTTTT.

This clonotype rates as medium-sized (0.01 to 0.1%). This chain connects TRBV25-1 to TRBJ1-2, with TRBD1 matching over 10 bases. Germline trimming cut 5 bases from V and 7 bases from J; bases unmatched to any gene: 4. Germline V CDR1 and CDR2: MGHDK, SYGVNS. This CDR3 is 13 amino acids long. The CDR3 protein is CASSHDRGLGYTF. The CDR3 DNA sequence: TGTGCCAGCAGTCACGACAGGGGGCTTGGCTACACCTTC.

V and J are TRBV7-2 and TRBJ2-3; D is ambiguous. Trimming cost V 5 bases and J 2 bases, with 11 bases left between them. The CDR3 loop spans 14 amino acids. Germline-derived CDR1 and CDR2 are SGHTA and FQGNSA. CDR3 coding DNA: TGTGCCAGCAGCGTTAGAAGGCACACAGATACGCAGTATTTT. Translating gives CASSVRRHTDTQYF.

The gene calls are TRBV4-2 and TRBJ2-4; no reliable D call. Trimming removed 1 base at V and 6 bases at J, with 7 bases between. CDR1 is LGHNA and CDR2 is YNFKEQ in the germline V gene. The CDR3 runs 13 residues. DNA of the CDR3: TGTGCCAGCAGCCAAGGTAACGGAAACATTCAGTACTTC. Amino acids: CASSQGNGNIQYF.

This clonotype was found a few times. The chain combines TRBV6-1 with TRBJ1-5; 9 bases line up with TRBD1. The V segment lost 5 bases and the J segment 3 bases; nucleotides outside the gene matches: 8. This CDR3 is 16 amino acids long. Looked up from germline, CDR1 is MNHNS and CDR2 is SASEGT. In nucleotides, the CDR3 is TGTGCCAGCAGTCCCCAGACAGGGGGTATCAATCAGCCCCAGCATTTT. Translation gives CASSPQTGGINQPQHF.

A single count supports this clonotype. This rearrangement joins TRBV19 to TRBJ2-7, with D tentatively TRBD1 (8 bases). The V gene lost 5 bases and the J gene lost 6 bases, with 14 bases spanning the gap. This CDR3 is built from 13 residues. Germline loops: CDR1 LNHDA, CDR2 SQIVND (reference sequence). The CDR3 DNA sequence: TGTGCCAGTAGTGTCACAGGGGGGGGCGAGCAGTACTTC. This codes for CASSVTGGGEQYF.

The chain has TRBV6-1 and TRBJ2-5; D perhaps matches TRBD2 (6 bases). Between the trimmed V and J ends, which lost 2 bases and 2 bases, there was a span of 12 bases. The CDR3 has 15 residues. CDR1 is MNHNS, CDR2 SASEGT, per germline. Written as DNA, the CDR3 is TGTGCCAGCAGTGAACTAGCGAGCCGGCAAGAGACCCAGTACTTC. Protein product: CASSELASRQETQYF.

This clonotype was counted between two and nine times. The chain has TRBV7-2 and TRBJ1-2; no clear D. Germline V gene sequence: CDR1 SGHTA, CDR2 FQGNSA. The CDR3 runs 16 residues. V shed 4 bases and J shed 4 bases, with 19 bases lying between them. CDR3 nucleotide sequence: TGTGCCAGCAGCTCCCCCACACCGGGCAGGTCCTATGGCTACACCTTC. It is translated as CASSSPTPGRSYGYTF.

This clonotype occurred a few times. The rearrangement links TRBV20-1 to TRBJ1-1, with a tentative D call TRBD1 (6 bases). Trimming took 0 bases from V and 0 from J, leaving 8 bases between them. Germline values: CDR1 DFQATT, CDR2 SNEGSKA (reference sequence). This CDR3 spans 14 amino acids. The CDR3 region has the DNA TGCAGTGCTAGAGAGGACAGTTTGAACACTGAAGCTTTCTTT. It encodes CSAREDSLNTEAFF.

V and J are TRBV7-6 and TRBJ2-1; D perhaps matches TRBD1 (5 bases). Germline V CDR1 and CDR2: SGHVS, FNYEAQ. V lost 2 bases and J lost 7, with 6 bases in between. The CDR3 covers 12 residues. The CDR3 loop reads CASSLKGNEQFF. The CDR3 nucleotides are TGTGCCAGCAGCTTAAAGGGGAATGAGCAGTTCTTC.

The chain has TRBV6-4 and TRBJ2-7, with 10 nucleotides matching TRBD2. Losses at the gene ends were 4 bases for V and 2 bases for J; bases not matched to a gene: 2. CDR1 and CDR2 from the germline V gene are MRHNA and SNTAGT. This CDR3 comprises 14 residues. CDR3: CASSVLAGAYEQYF. CDR3 DNA: TGTGCCAGCAGTGTGCTAGCGGGAGCCTACGAGCAGTACTTC.

J is TRBJ2-3 and V is TRBV5-4, with D possibly called TRBD1 or TRBD2 (5 bases each). V dropped 2 bases and J dropped 2 bases, with 9 bases sitting between them. Germline assignment: CDR1 SGHNT and CDR2 YYREEE (reference sequence). CDR3 length: 14 amino acids. The CDR3 sequence is CASSFPGTTDTQYF. CDR3 sequence (DNA): TGTGCCAGCAGCTTCCCGGGGACCACAGATACGCAGTATTTT.

A few counts support this clonotype. V usage is TRBV7-2 and J usage is TRBJ1-2; D not resolved. The V end lost 0 bases, the J end lost 8 bases, and 13 bases lay between the germline ends. Germline V CDR1 and CDR2: SGHTA, FQGNSA. The length of the CDR3 is 14 residues. The CDR3 DNA is TGTGCCAGCAGCTTAGCCCTGGCACTCAACGGCTACACCTTC. Translated: CASSLALALNGYTF.